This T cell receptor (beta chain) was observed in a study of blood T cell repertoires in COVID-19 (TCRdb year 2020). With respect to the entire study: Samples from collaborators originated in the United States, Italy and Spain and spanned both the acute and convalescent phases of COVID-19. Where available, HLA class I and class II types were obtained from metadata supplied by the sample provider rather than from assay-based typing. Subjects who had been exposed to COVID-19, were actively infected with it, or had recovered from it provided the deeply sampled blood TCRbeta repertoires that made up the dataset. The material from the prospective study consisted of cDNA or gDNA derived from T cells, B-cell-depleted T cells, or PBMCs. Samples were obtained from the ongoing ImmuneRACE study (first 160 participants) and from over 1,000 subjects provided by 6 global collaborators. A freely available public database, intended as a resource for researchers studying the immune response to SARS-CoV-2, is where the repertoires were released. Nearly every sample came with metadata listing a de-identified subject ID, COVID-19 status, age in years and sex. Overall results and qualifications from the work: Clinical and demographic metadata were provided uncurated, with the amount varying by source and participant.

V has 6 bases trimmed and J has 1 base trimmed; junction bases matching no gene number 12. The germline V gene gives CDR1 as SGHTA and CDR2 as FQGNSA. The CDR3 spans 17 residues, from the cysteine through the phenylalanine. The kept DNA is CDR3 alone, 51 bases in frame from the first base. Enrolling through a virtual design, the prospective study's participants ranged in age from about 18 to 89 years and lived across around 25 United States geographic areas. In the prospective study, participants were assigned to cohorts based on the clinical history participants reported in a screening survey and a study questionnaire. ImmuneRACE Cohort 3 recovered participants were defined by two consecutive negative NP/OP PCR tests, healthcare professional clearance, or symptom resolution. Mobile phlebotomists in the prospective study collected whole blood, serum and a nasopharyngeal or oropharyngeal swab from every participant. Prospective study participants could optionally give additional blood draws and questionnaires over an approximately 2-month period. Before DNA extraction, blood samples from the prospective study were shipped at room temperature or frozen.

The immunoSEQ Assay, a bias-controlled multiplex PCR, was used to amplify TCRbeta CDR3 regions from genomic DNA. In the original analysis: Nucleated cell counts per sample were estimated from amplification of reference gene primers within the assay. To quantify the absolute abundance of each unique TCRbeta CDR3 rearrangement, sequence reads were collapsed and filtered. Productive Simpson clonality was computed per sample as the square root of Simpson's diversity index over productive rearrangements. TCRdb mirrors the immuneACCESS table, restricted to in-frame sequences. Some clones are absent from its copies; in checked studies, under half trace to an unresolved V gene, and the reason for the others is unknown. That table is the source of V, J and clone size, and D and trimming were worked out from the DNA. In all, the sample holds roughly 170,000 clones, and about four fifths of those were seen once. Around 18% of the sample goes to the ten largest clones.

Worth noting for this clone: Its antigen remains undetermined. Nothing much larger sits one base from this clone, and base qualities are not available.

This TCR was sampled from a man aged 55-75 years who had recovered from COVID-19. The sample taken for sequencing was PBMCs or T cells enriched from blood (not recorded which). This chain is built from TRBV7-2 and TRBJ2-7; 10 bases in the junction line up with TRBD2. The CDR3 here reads CASRGVASGGPSYEQYF. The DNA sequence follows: TGTGCCAGCAGGGGCGTGGCTAGCGGGGGCCCTTCCTACGAGCAGTACTTC. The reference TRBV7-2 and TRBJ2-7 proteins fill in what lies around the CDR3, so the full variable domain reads GAGVSQSPSNKVTEKGKDVELRCDPISGHTALYWYRQSLGQGLEFLIYFQGNSAPDKSGLPSDRFSAERTGGSVSTLTIQRTQQEDSAVYLCASRGVASGGPSYEQYFGPGTRLTVT.